This T cell receptor beta chain was found in a study of vaccination and CD4 T cells after COVID-19. Documented treatment: 10-day PBMC culture with coronavirus spike peptide pools or control peptides (ViraFEST assay). Once cultured less than 11 days, CD4+ T cells underwent isolation by negative selection. The V gene's germline CDR1 is SGHRS and CDR2 YFSETQ. Trimming stripped 0 bases from V and 2 bases from J, with 10 bases between. The CDR3 runs 15 residues. The study sequenced cultured CD4+ T cell DNA using the Oncomine TCR Beta short-read assay. TCRdb reanalysed the PCR reads using MiXCR and keeps one entry per CDR3 protein. There are 20,000 to 25,000 distinct CDR3 sequences in the sample; roughly 45% occur only once, and under 15% lies in the top ten. In the case of this clonotype: Its target is not known.

V gene TRBV5-1 combines with J gene TRBJ2-3; TRBD2 might be the D (6 bases). This clonotype was obtained from a human donor who had recovered from COVID-19. The sequenced sample consisted of CD4+ T cells from blood, cultured in vitro. The CDR3 loop is CASSLVPGDTDTQYF. DNA of the CDR3: TGCGCCAGCAGCTTGGTACCGGGAGACACAGATACGCAGTATTTT.